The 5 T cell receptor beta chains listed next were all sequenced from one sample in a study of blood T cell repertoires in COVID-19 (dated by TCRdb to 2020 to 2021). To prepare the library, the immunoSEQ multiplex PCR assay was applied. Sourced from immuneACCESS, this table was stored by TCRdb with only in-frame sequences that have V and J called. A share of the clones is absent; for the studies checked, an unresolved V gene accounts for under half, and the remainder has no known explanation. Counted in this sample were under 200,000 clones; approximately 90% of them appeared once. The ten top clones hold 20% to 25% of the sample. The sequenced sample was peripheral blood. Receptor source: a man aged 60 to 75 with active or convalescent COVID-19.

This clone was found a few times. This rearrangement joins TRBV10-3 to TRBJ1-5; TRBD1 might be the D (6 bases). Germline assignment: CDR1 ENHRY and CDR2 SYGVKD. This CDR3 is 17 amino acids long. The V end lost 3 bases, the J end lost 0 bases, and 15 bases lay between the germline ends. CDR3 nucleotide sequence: TGTGCCATCAGTGAAAGGACAGCCCCCTATAGCAATCAGCCCCAGCATTTT. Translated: CAISERTAPYSNQPQHF.

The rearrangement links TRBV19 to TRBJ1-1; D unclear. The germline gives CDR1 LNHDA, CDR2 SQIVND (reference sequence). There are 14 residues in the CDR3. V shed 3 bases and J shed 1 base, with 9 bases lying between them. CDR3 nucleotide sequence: TGTGCCAGTAGTATCCGGGAAAGGAACACTGAAGCTTTCTTT. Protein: CASSIRERNTEAFF.

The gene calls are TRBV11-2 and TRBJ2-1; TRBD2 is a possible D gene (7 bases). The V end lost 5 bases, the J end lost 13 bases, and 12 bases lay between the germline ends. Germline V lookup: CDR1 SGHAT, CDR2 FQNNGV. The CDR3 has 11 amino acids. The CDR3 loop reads CASSVGGPQFF. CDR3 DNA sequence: TGTGCCAGCAGCGTCGGGGGGCCTCAGTTCTTC.

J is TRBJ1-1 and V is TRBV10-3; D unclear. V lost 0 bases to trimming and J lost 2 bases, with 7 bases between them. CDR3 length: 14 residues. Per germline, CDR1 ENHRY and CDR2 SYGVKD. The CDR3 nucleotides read TGTGCCATCAGTGAGTCCAGTTTAAACACTGAAGCTTTCTTT. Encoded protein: CAISESSLNTEAFF.

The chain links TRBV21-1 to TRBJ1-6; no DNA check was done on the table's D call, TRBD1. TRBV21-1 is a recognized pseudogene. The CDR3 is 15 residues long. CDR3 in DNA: TGTGCCAGCAGCAAAGATAGGGGGCAGGATTCACCCCTCCACTTT. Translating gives CASSKDRGQDSPLHF.